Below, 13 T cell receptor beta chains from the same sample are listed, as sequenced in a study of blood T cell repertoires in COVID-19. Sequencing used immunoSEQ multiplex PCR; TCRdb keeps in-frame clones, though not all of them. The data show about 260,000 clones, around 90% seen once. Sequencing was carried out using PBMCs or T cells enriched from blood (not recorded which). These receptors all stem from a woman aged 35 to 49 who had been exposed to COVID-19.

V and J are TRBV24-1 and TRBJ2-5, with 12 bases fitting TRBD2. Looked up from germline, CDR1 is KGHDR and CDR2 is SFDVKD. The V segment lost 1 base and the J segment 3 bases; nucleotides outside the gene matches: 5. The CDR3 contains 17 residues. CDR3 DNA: TGTGCCACCAGTGATTTAGCTAGCGGGGGGGCTAAAGAGACCCAGTACTTC. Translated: CATSDLASGGAKETQYF.

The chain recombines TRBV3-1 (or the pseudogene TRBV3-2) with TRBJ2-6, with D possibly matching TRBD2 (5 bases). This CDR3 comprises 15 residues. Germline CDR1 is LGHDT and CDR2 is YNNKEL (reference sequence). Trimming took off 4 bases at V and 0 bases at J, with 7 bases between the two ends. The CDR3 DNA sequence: TGTGCCAGCAGCCCGACTAACTCTGGGGCCAACGTCCTGACTTTC. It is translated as CASSPTNSGANVLTF.

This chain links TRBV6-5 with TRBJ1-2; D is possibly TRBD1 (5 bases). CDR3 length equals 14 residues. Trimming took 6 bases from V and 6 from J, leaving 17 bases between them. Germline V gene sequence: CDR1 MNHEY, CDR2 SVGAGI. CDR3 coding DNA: TGTGCCAGCAGCCCAGGGTGGGTTAGGGATGGCTACACCTTC. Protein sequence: CASSPGWVRDGYTF.

CDR3 DNA: TGCAGCGACCTGGGGGGGAACACTGAAGCTTTCTTT. Translation gives CSDLGGNTEAFF. The chain employs TRBV29-1 and TRBJ1-1; D may be TRBD1 (5 bases). Trimming stripped 7 bases from V and 1 base from J, with 10 bases between. CDR3 length: 12 amino acids. Germline V lookup: CDR1 SQVTM, CDR2 ANQGSEA. The variable domain in full, with the rest retrieved from reference TRBV29-1 and TRBJ1-1, is SAVISQKPSRDICQRGTSLTIQCQVDSQVTMMFWYRQQPGQSLTLIATANQGSEATYESGFVIDKFPISRPNLTFSTLTVSNMSPEDSSIYLCSDLGGNTEAFFGQGTRLTVV.

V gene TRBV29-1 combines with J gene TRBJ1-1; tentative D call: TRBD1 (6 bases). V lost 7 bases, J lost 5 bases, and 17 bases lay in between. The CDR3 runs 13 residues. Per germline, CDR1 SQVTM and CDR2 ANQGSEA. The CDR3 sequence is CSAPSGAMTEAFF. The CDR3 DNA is TGCAGCGCCCCCTCAGGGGCGATGACTGAAGCTTTCTTT. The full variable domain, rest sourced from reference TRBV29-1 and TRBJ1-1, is SAVISQKPSRDICQRGTSLTIQCQVDSQVTMMFWYRQQPGQSLTLIATANQGSEATYESGFVIDKFPISRPNLTFSTLTVSNMSPEDSSIYLCSAPSGAMTEAFFGQGTRLTVV.

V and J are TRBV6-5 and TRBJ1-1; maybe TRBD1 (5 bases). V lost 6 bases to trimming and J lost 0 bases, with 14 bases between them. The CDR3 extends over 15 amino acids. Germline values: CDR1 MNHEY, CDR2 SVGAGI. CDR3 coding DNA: TGTGCCAGCAGCCCCAGGGTGAAGATGAACACTGAAGCTTTCTTT. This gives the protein CASSPRVKMNTEAFF.

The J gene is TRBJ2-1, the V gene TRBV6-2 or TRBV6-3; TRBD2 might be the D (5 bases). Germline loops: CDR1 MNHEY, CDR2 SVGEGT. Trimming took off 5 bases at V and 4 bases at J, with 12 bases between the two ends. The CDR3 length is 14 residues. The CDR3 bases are TGTGCCAGCAGTACTAGTTTAGGTTACAATGAGCAGTTCTTC. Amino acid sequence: CASSTSLGYNEQFF.

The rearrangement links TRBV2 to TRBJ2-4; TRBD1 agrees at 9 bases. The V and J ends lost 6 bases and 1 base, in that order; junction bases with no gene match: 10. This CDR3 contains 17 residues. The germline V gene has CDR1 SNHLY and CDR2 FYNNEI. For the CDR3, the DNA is TGTGCCAGCAGGGGACGCCGGGACAGGGAGGCCAAAAACATTCAGTACTTC. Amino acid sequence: CASRGRRDREAKNIQYF.

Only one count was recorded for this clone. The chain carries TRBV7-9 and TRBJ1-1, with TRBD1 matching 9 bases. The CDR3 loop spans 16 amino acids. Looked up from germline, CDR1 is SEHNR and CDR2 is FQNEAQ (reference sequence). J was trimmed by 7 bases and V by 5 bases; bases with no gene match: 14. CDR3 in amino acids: CASSHGTGIVTDEAFF. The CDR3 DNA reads TGTGCCAGCAGCCACGGGACAGGGATAGTAACTGATGAAGCTTTCTTT.

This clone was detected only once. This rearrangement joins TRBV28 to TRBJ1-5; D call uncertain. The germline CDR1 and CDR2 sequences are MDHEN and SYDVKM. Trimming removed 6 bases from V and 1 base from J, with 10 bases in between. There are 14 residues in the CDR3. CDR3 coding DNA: TGTGCCAGCAGCCGTGGAGGGAGCAATCAGCCCCAGCATTTT. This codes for CASSRGGSNQPQHF.

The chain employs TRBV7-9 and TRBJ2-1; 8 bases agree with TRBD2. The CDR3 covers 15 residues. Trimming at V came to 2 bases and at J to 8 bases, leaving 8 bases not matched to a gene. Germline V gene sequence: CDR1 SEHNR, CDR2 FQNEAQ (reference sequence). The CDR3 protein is CASSLPPGGIDEQFF. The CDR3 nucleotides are TGTGCCAGCAGCTTACCACCGGGGGGGATCGATGAGCAGTTCTTC.

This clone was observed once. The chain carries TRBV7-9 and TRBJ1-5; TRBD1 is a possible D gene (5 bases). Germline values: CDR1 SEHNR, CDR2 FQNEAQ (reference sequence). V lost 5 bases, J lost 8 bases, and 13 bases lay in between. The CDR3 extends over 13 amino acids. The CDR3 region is CASSRGGVEPQHF. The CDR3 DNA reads TGTGCCAGCAGCCGCGGGGGGGTAGAGCCCCAGCATTTT.

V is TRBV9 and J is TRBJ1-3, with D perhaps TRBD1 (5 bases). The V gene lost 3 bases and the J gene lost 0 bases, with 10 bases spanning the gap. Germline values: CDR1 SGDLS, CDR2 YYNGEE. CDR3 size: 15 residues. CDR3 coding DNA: TGTGCCAGCAGCGCATCAGGACACTCTGGAAACACCATATATTTT. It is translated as CASSASGHSGNTIYF.